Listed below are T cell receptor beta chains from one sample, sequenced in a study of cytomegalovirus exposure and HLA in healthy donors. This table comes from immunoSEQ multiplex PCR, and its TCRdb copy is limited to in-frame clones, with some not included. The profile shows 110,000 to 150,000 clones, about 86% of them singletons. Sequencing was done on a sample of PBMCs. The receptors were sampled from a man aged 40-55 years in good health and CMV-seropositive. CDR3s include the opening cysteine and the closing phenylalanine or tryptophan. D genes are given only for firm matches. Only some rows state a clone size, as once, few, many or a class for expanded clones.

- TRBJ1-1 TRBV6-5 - TGTGCCAGCACCAAACAGCATCTCACTGAAGCTTTCTTT CASTKQHLTEAFF
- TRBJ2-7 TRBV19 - TGTGCCAGTAGTATTCCGGACGGGACCTACGAGCAGTACTTC CASSIPDGTYEQYF
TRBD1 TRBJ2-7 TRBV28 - TGTGCCAGCAGGCTACGAGGGACAGGGACCCCCTACGAGCAGTACTTC CASRLRGTGTPYEQYF
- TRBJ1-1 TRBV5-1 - TGCGCCAGCAGCTTGGAGATTGGGGCATCGAACACTGAAGCTTTCTTT CASSLEIGASNTEAFF
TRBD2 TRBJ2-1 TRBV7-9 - TGTGCCAGCAGCAATCTGCGGGGGTCCTACAATGAGCAGTTCTTC CASSNLRGSYNEQFF
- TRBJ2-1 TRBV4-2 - TGTGCCAGCAGGCTGAGTAGCCTCAATGAGCAGTTCTTC CASRLSSLNEQFF
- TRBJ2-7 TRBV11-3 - TGTGCCAGCAGCTTAGGGCCAGGCGAGCAGTACTTC CASSLGPGEQYF
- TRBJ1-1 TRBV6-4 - TGTGCCAGCAGTGACCTTTTGGGCAAAGCTTTCTTT CASSDLLGKAFF
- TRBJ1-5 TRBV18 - TGTGCCAGCTCACACAGGGATAAGCCCCAGCATTTT CASSHRDKPQHF
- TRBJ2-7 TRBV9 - TGTGCCAGCAGCGCCGCAGGGGAGTTCCACGAGCAGTACTTC CASSAAGEFHEQYF
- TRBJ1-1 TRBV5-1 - TGCGCCAGCAGCTTGTGGGGCAGCACGAACACTGAAGCTTTCTTT CASSLWGSTNTEAFF
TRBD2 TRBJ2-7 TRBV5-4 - TGTGCCAGCAGCTTGGGGACTAGCGGACCCTACGAGCAGTACTTC CASSLGTSGPYEQYF
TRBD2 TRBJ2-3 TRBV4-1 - TGCGCCAGCAGCCATCCTGGGAGGGTGAGAGATACGCAGTATTTT CASSHPGRVRDTQYF
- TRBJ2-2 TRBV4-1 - TGCGCCAGCAGCCACTACCGTAGGGGGAACACCGGGGAGCTGTTTTTT CASSHYRRGNTGELFF
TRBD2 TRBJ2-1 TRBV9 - TGTGCCAGCAGCGCGGGACTAGCGTGGGGAGGTGAGCAGTTCTTC CASSAGLAWGGEQFF
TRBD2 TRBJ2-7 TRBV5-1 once TGCGCCAGCAGCGCTAGAGCGGGGGGAGTCTACGAGCAGTACTTC CASSARAGGVYEQYF
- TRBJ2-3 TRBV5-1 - TGCGCCAGCAGCTCACAGGGAATTGGAGATACGCAGTATTTT CASSSQGIGDTQYF
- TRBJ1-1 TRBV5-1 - TGCGCCAGCAGCTCAGGGATTCGCACTGAAGCTTTCTTT CASSSGIRTEAFF
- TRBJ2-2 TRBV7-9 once TGTGCCAGCAGCCTCTACGGCGGGGACTTCACCGGGGAGCTGTTTTTT CASSLYGGDFTGELFF
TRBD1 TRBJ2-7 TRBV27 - TGTGCCAGCAGGTATACAGGGGGAACTTACGAGCAGTACTTC CASRYTGGTYEQYF
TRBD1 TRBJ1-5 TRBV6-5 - TGTGCCACTTTCAAACAGGGGGGACAGCCCCAGCATTTT CATFKQGGQPQHF
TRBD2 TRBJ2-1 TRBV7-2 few TGTGCCAGCAGCCTGAGACAACCTGGAGGGACTAGCGGGGACAATGAGCAGTTCTTC CASSLRQPGGTSGDNEQFF
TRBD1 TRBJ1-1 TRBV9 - TGTGCCAGCAGCGTCCACAGGGGCACTGAAGCTTTCTTT CASSVHRGTEAFF
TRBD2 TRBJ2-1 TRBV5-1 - TGCGCCAGCAGCTGGGGACTAGCGGTACTGGGGCCCAATGAGCAATTCTTC CASSWGLAVLGPNEQFF
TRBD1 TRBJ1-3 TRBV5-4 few TGTGCCAGCAGCGCATTGACAGGGGCTGGAAACACCATATATTTT CASSALTGAGNTIYF
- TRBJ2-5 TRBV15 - TGTGCCACCAGCAGAGGGGCGAAGGAGACCCAGTACTTC CATSRGAKETQYF
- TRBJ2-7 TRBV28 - TGTGCCAGCAGTCTCTCCTCAGGGGCCACCTACGAGCAGTACTTC CASSLSSGATYEQYF
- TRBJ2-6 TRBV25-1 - TGTGCCAGCAGTGAATTGAGGGGGGGAATCGGGGCCAACGTCCTGACTTTC CASSELRGGIGANVLTF
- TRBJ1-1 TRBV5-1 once TGCGCCAGCAGCCCGTCAGTGGCGAACACTGAAGCTTTCTTT CASSPSVANTEAFF
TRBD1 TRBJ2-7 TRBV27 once TGTGCCAGCAGGAAACAGGGGATATACTCCTACGAGCAGTACTTC CASRKQGIYSYEQYF
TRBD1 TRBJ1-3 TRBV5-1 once TGCGCCAGCAGCCCTCAGGGGGCTGCAGGAAACACCATATATTTT CASSPQGAAGNTIYF
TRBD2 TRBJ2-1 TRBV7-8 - TGTGCCAGCAGCCACCGGACTAGCGGGATTAGCTACAATGAGCAGTTCTTC CASSHRTSGISYNEQFF
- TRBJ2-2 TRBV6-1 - TGTGCCAGCTCCCTGAGTGGTCGCACCGGGGAGCTGTTTTTT CASSLSGRTGELFF
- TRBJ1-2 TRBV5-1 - TGCGCCACCTCCCGCGGGGCAACGAACTATGGCTACACCTTC CATSRGATNYGYTF
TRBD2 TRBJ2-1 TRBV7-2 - TGTGCCAGCAGCTTTACTAGCGGGGGTTACAATGAGCAGTTCTTC CASSFTSGGYNEQFF
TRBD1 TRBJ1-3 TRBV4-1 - TGCGCCAGCAGCCCGGACAGGAGCTCTGGAAACACCATATATTTT CASSPDRSSGNTIYF
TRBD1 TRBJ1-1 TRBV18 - TGTGCCAGCTCACCAAGGGACAGGATCAACACTGAAGCTTTCTTT CASSPRDRINTEAFF
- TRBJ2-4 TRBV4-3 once TGCGCCAGCAGCCCGGGTACCAAAAATATTCAGTACTTC CASSPGTKNIQYF
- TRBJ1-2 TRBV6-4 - TGTGCCAGCAGCCCACACAAGGGGGTAGGGGGCTACACCTTC CASSPHKGVGGYTF
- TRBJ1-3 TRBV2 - TGTGCCAGCAAACCCCGAGCGGGCTTCTCTGGAAACACCATATATTTT CASKPRAGFSGNTIYF
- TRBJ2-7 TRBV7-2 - TGTGCCAGCAGCTTCTGGGGCCACGAGCAGTACTTC CASSFWGHEQYF
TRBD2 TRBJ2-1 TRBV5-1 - TGCGCCAGCAGCCCCGAAGCGGGAGTCCGTCACGAGCAGTTCTTC CASSPEAGVRHEQFF
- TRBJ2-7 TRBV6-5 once TGTGCCAGCAGTTACTCCCGGACTTTGCACTCCTACGAGCAGTACTTC CASSYSRTLHSYEQYF